Detailed here is one TCR beta chain. No antigen is known for it. The record originates from a study of shared clonotypes between healthy human individuals. Broader study findings: Clonotypes that were shared across several donors made up approximately 5.1% of naive CD4 clonotypes.

Some clones are missing from TCRdb's copy, which holds only in-frame ones; the method was immunoSEQ multiplex PCR. The table includes approximately 2,300,000 clones, roughly 90% detected once. A CD45RA+ naive subset and a CD45RA-negative memory subset were split from CD4+ cells. Germline V gene sequence: CDR1 SGHRS, CDR2 YFSETQ. Trimming left V 1 base short and J 1 base short, with 10 bases between. The CDR3 contains 15 residues. The sequence came from a man aged 18 to 30 in good health. Some clones in this sample may be carry-over from other donors' samples. The genes are TRBV5-1 and TRBJ2-3; unclear D gene. Sequenced: naive CD4+ T cells from PBMCs. The sample's subset: CD45RA+ positively selected. Here the CDR3 reads CASSLRLGGTDTQYF. DNA for the CDR3: TGCGCCAGCAGCTTGAGACTGGGCGGCACAGATACGCAGTATTTT.